This paragraph covers one TCR beta chain sequence. This clone was counted only a few times. No antigen is known for it. Gene labels and germline sequences for this entry follow the mouse. The sequenced fragment ends 1 residue before the CDR3 boundary, so the rest is inferred from the germline J gene. The time point label, read with the paper, signifies: mouse harvest day 7 after allogeneic transplant. Each mouse graft, delivered by tail vein injection, combined 10^6 splenic CD5+ T cells with 10^7 T-cell-depleted bone marrow cells. Mouse GVHD was modeled in a major MHC-mismatch B6 (H2b) into BALB/c (H2d) model, with tissues profiled at day 7 or 14. Mouse tissues and retro-orbital blood were harvested on day 7 or 14 post-transplant using separate sterile tools per animal; livers were flushed beforehand. Before genomic DNA isolation with the DNeasy Blood & Tissue Kit, mouse tissues were minced with razor blades in buffered saline.

Between the V and J ends, shortened by 2 bases and 7 bases respectively, the junction contains 11 bases. From the germline V gene, CDR1 is MSHET and CDR2 is SYDVDS. Counted from cysteine to phenylalanine, this CDR3 has 14 amino acids. Of the CDR3's DNA, 39 bases were read; they are in frame from base 1. These data belong to a study of tissue T cells after allogeneic stem cell transplantation (dated 2022 in TCRdb). Turning to the overall study: The study profiled TCR beta repertoires across many tissues from research autopsies of patients with and without GVHD, plus mouse models of GVHD. On the human side, the study was prospective and observational, with no blinding or randomization.

Overall study results and their limits: Within patients, how anatomically similar the tissues were was a key factor in shaping TCR repertoire composition, regardless of disease or transplant status. In both patients and mice, only a limited portion of the TCR repertoire detected in tissues was captured by blood and spleen T cells. A small and clinically heterogeneous patient cohort was studied, and sampling depth was acknowledged as a limitation. Not many T cell clones showed up in more than one patient, yet clustering based on motifs uncovered repertoire signatures that were shared across patients in a tissue-specific way. The study did not establish which tissue TCRs were alloreactive or antigen-specific, and some clones may have been host cells that persisted.

The library was generated by the immunoSEQ multiplex PCR assay. Adaptive Biotechnologies performed the TCRbeta CDR3 sequencing at survey depth and reported CDR3 sequences, V/J genes, productive frequency and template counts. Amplification of TCR beta CDR3 regions started from genomic DNA instead of RNA. In the source study's methods: Pairwise repertoire overlap between tissues was quantified with Jensen-Shannon divergence, where 1 means complete divergence and 0 identical. Tissues were grouped by single-linkage agglomerative hierarchical clustering of pairwise JSD values, and the clustering results were shown as dendrograms. GLIPH2 was run on all patient samples with simulation_depth 1000, kmer_min_depth 3, cdr3_length_cutoff 8, keeping groups with more than two unique CDR3s. A standardized tissue-overlap score was calculated by extrapolating Jaccard GLIPH-group overlap across patients to a standard repertoire size of 1000 clones. Linear mixed-effect models, with tissue included as a fixed effect and individual included as a random effect, were used to assess associations of diversity with clinical or experimental variables. The immuneACCESS repertoire file appears here via TCRdb, limited to in-frame rearrangements. These files lack a portion of the clones; in checked studies, under half of the deficit traces to unresolved V genes, and the cause of the others is not known. From that table come the V and J calls and clone size; the DNA was used to work out D and trimming. The sample contains 7,200 or so clones, approximately 50% of them found a single time. The ten largest clones take up approximately 3.5% of the sample.

Sequenced input: gut tissue. The chain links TRBV29 with TRBJ2-2; the D call is possibly TRBD1 or TRBD2, each sharing 6 bases. This TCR was recovered from a female BALB/c mouse given C57BL/6 T cells with graft-versus-host disease after an allogeneic hematopoietic cell transplant. CDR3 sequence: CASSLAGAVGQLYF. The covered CDR3 bases are TGTGCTAGCAGTTTAGCGGGGGCGGTCGGGCAGCTCTAC.